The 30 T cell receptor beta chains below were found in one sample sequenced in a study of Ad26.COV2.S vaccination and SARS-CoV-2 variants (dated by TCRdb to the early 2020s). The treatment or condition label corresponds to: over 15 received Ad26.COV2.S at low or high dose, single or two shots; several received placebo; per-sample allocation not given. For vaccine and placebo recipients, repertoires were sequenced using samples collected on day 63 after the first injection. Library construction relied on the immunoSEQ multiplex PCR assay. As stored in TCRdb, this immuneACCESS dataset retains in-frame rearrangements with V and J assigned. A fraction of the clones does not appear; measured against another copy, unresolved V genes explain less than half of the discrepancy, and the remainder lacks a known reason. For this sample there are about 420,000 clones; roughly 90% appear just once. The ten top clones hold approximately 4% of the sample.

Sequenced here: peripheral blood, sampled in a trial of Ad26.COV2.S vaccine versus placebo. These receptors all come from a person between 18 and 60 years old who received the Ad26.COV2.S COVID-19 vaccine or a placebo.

The CDR3, as DNA: TGTGCCAGCAGCTTAGTATCAACTAGCGGGGGGTTCAATGAGCAGTTCTTC. Its translation: CASSLVSTSGGFNEQFF. The chain employs TRBV7-2 and TRBJ2-1; 12 bases are shared with TRBD2. The junction had 7 bases not matched to a gene; V was cut back by 1 base and J by 6 bases. The CDR3 totals 17 residues. Germline V gene data show CDR1 as SGHTA and CDR2 as FQGNSA.

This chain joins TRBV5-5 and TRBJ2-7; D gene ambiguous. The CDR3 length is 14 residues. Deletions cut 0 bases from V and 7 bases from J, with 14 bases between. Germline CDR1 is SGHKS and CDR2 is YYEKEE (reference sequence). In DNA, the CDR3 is TGTGCCAGCAGCTTGGTGGTCCGCTCGTGGGAGCAGTACTTC. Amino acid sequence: CASSLVVRSWEQYF.

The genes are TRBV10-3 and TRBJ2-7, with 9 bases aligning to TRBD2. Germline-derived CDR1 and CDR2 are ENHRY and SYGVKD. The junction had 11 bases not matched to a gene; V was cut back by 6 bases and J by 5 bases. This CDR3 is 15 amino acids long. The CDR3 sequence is CAIRDEGLAGNEQYF. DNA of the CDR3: TGTGCCATCAGGGACGAGGGGCTAGCGGGGAACGAGCAGTACTTC.

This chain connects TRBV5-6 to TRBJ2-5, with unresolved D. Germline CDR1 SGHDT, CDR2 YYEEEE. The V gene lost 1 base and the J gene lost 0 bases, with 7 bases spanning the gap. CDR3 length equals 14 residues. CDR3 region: CASSLPTNQETQYF. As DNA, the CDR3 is TGTGCCAGCAGCTTGCCGACAAACCAAGAGACCCAGTACTTC.

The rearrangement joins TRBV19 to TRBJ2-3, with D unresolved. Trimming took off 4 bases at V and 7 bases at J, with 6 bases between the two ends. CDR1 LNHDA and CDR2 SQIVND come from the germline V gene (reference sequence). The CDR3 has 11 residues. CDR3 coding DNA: TGTGCCAGTAGTAAGGGTTATACGCAGTATTTT. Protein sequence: CASSKGYTQYF.

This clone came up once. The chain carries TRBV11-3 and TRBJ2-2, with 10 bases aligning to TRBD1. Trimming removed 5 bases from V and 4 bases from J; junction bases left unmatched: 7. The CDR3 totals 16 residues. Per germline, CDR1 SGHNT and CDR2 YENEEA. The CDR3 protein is CASSPDRGRLTGELFF. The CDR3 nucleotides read TGTGCCAGCAGCCCAGACAGGGGGCGCCTCACCGGGGAGCTGTTTTTT.

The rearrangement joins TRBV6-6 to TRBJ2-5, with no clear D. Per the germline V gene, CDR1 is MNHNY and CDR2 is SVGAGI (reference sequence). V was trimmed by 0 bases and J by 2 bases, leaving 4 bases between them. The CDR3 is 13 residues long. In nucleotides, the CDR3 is TGTGCCAGCAGTTACTCGAAGCAAGAGACCCAGTACTTC. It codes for CASSYSKQETQYF.

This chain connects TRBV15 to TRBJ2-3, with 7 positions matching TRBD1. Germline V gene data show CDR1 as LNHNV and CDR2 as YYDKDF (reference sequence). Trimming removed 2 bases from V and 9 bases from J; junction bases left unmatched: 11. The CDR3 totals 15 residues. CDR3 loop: CATSRPSEGGRTQYF. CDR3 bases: TGTGCCACCAGCAGACCCTCGGAAGGGGGCCGGACGCAGTATTTT.

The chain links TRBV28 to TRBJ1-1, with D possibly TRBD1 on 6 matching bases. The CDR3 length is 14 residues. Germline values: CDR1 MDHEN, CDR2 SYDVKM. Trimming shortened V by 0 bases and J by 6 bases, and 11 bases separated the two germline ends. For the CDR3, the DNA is TGTGCCAGCAGTTTATGGCAGGGGAGAGCTGAAGCTTTCTTT. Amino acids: CASSLWQGRAEAFF.

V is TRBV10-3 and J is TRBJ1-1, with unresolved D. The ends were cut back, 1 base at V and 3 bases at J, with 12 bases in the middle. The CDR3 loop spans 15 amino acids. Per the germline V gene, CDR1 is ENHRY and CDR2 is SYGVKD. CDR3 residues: CAISEFLTGDTEAFF. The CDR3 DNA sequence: TGTGCCATCAGTGAGTTTTTAACCGGGGACACTGAAGCTTTCTTT.

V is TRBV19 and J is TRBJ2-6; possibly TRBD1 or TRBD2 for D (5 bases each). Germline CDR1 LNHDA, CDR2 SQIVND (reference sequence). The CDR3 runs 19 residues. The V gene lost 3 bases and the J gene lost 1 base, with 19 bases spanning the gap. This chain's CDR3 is CASSMGTPRGISGANVLTF. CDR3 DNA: TGTGCCAGTAGTATGGGGACCCCCCGGGGAATTTCTGGGGCCAACGTCCTGACTTTC. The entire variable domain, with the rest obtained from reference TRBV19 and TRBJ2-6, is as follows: DGGITQSPKYLFRKEGQNVTLSCEQNLNHDAMYWYRQDPGQGLRLIYYSQIVNDFQKGDIAEGYSVSREKKESFPLTVTSAQKNPTAFYLCASSMGTPRGISGANVLTFGAGSRLTVL.

The CDR3, as DNA: TGTGCCAGCAGCTTGGAGATCGGGGCAGAGACCCAGTACTTC. Protein: CASSLEIGAETQYF. The rearrangement links TRBV5-4 to TRBJ2-5; D may match TRBD1 or TRBD2 (5 bases each). Germline-derived CDR1 and CDR2 are SGHNT and YYREEE (reference sequence). There are 14 residues in the CDR3. V was trimmed by 0 bases and J by 4 bases, leaving 10 bases between them.

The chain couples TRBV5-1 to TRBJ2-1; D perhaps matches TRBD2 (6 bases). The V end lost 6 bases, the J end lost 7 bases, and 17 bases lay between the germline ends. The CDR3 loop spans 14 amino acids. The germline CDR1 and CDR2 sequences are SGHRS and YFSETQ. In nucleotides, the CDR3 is TGCGCCAGCAAACTTTGGGGGGATGGGAATGAGCAGTTCTTC. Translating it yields CASKLWGDGNEQFF.

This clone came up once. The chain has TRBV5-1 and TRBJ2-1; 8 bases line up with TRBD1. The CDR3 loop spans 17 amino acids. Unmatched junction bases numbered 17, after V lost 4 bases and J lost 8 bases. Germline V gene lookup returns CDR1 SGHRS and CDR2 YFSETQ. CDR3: CASSPKPGQGNLDEQFF. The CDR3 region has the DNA TGCGCCAGCAGCCCGAAACCCGGACAGGGAAATCTGGATGAGCAGTTCTTC.

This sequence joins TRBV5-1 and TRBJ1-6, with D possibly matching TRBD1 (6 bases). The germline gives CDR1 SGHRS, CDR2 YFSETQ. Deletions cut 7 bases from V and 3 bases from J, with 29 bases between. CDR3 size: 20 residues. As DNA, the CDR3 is TGCGCCAGCCACCCGGGAACTGGGGGGGCCGATACCGTCTATAATTCACCCCTCCACTTT. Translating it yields CASHPGTGGADTVYNSPLHF.

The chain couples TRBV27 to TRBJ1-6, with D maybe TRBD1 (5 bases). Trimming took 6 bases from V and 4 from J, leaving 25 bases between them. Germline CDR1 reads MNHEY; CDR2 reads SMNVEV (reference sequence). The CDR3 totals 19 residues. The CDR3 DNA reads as TGTGCCAGCAGGCGCCTTTGGAGCAGGGCAGAAATATATAATTCACCCCTCCACTTT. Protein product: CASRRLWSRAEIYNSPLHF.

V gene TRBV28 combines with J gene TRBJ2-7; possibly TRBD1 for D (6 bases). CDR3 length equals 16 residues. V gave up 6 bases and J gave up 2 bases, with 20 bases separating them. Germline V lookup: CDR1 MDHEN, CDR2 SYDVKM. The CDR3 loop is CASREDRPKGPYEQYF. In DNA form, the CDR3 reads TGTGCCAGCAGAGAAGACAGGCCTAAAGGGCCCTACGAGCAGTACTTC.

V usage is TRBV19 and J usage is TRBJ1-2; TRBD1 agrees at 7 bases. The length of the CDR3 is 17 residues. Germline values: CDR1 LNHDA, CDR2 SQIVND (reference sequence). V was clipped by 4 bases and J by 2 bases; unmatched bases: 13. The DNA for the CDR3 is TGTGCCAGTAGTACCCTACTGGCCGGGACAGAGAACTATGGCTACACCTTC. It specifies CASSTLLAGTENYGYTF.

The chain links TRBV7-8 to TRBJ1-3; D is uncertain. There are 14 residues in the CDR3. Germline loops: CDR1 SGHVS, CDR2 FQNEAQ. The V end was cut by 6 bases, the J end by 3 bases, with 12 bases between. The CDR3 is CASSASRGGNTIYF. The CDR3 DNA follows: TGTGCCAGCAGTGCCAGTCGGGGTGGAAACACCATATATTTT.

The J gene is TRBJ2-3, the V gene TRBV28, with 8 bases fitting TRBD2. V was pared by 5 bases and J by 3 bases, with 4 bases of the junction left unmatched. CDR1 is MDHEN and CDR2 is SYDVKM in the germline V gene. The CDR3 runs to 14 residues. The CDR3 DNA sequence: TGTGCCAGCAGTCCCCCGGGGGGGACAGATACGCAGTATTTT. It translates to CASSPPGGTDTQYF.

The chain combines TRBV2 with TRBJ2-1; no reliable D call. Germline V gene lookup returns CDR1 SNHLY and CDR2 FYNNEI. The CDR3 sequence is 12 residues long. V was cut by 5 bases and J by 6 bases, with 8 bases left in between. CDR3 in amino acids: CASSQGSNEQFF. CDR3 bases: TGTGCCAGCAGTCAAGGTTCCAATGAGCAGTTCTTC.

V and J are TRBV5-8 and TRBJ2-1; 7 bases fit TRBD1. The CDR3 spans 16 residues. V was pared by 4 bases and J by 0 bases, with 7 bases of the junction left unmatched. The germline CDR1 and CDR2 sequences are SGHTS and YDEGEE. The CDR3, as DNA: TGTGCCAGCAGCGATGAAGGGGGCCGCTCCTACAATGAGCAGTTCTTC. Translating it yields CASSDEGGRSYNEQFF.

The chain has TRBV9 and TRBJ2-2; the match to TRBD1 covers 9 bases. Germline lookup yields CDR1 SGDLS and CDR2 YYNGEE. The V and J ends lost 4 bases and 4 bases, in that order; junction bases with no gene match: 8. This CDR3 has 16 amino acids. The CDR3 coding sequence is TGTGCCAGCAGCACGGACAGGGGCCACCTCACCGGGGAGCTGTTTTTT. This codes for CASSTDRGHLTGELFF.

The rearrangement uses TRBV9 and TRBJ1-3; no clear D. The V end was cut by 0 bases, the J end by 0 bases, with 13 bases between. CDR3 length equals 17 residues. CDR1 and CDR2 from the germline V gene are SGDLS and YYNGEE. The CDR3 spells CASSVEVPGSSGNTIYF. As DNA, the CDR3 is TGTGCCAGCAGCGTAGAGGTTCCCGGGAGCTCTGGAAACACCATATATTTT.

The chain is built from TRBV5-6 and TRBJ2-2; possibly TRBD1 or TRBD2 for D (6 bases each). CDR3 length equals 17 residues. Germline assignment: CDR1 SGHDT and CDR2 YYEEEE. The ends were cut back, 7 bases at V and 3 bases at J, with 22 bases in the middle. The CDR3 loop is CASDPLRRGLHTGELFF. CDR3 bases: TGTGCCAGCGACCCGCTGAGGAGGGGGTTACACACCGGGGAGCTGTTTTTT. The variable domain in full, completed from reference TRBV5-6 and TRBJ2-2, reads DAGVTQSPTHLIKTRGQQVTLRCSPKSGHDTVSWYQQALGQGPQFIFQYYEEEERQRGNFPDRFSGHQFPNYSSELNVNALLLGDSALYLCASDPLRRGLHTGELFFGEGSRLTVL.

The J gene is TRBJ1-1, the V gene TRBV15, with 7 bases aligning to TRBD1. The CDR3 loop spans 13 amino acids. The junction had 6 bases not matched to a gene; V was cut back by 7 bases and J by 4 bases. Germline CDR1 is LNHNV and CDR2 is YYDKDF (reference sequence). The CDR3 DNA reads TGTGCCACCACTCCGACAGGGCTCACTGAAGCTTTCTTT. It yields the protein CATTPTGLTEAFF.

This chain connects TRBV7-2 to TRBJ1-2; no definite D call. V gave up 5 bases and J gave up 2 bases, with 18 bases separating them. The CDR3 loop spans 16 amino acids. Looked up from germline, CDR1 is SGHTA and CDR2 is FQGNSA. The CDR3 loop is CASSPHFFRGNYGYTF. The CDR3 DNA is TGTGCCAGCAGCCCTCATTTTTTCCGGGGAAACTATGGCTACACCTTC.

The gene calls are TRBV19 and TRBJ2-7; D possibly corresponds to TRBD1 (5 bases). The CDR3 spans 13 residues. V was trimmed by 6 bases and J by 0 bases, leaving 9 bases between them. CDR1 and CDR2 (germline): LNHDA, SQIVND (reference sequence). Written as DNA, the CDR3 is TGTGCCAGTAGCTTGGACAACTCCTACGAGCAGTACTTC. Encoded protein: CASSLDNSYEQYF.

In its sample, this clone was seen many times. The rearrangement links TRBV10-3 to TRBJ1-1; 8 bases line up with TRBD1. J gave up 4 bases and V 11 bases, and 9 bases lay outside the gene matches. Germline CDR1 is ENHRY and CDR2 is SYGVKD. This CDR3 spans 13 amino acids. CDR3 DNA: TGTGCCTTCACTACAGGACAGGGCACTGAAGCTTTCTTT. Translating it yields CAFTTGQGTEAFF.

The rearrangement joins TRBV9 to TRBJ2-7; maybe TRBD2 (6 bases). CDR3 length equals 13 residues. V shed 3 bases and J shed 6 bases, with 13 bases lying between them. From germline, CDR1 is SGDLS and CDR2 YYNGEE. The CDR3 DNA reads TGTGCCAGCAGCGGCAAAGTGGGGGGCGAGCAGTACTTC. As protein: CASSGKVGGEQYF.